The 5 T cell receptor beta chains below all came from one sample that was sequenced in a study of vaccination and CD4 T cells after COVID-19. Treatment specified: roughly ten-day PBMC culture with coronavirus spike peptide pools or control peptides (ViraFEST assay). Cultured CD4+ T cell DNA was sequenced using the Oncomine TCR Beta short-read assay. A single record per CDR3 protein comes from TCRdb applying MiXCR to the PCR reads. Among 9,500 to 15,000 distinct CDR3 sequences listed, around 21% were seen once. The antigens of these receptors remain unknown. Here the sequenced sample was CD4+ T cells from blood, cultured in vitro, taken before SARS-CoV-2 vaccination. These receptors originate from a human donor who received a COVID-19 vaccine.

The rearrangement uses TRBV5-4 and TRBJ1-2, with a tentative D call TRBD1 (5 bases). The length of the CDR3 is 15 residues. With 4 bases removed from V and 1 base from J, the gap between germline ends came to 14 bases. Germline CDR1 reads SGHNT; CDR2 reads YYREEE (reference sequence). The CDR3 sequence is CASSQGVSNNYGYTF. DNA of the CDR3: TGTGCCAGCAGCCAAGGGGTATCCAATAACTATGGCTACACCTTC.

V and J are TRBV6-1 and TRBJ1-4, with unresolved D. Looked up from germline, CDR1 is MNHNS and CDR2 is SASEGT. The CDR3 consists of 13 residues. The V and J ends lost 6 bases and 5 bases respectively, with 10 bases between them. CDR3 protein: CASSLDGNEKLFF. CDR3 DNA sequence: TGTGCCAGCAGCCTGGACGGGAATGAAAAACTGTTTTTT.

This clonotype was counted a few times. The chain joins TRBV7-2 to TRBJ2-3; D uncertain. In germline, CDR1 is SGHTA, CDR2 FQGNSA. The CDR3 loop spans 15 amino acids. V lost 3 bases to trimming and J lost 3 bases, with 13 bases between them. CDR3 in DNA: TGTGCCAGCAGCTTTAGTGTCGGCGGAACAGATACGCAGTATTTT. Translation: CASSFSVGGTDTQYF.

The rearrangement links TRBV5-4 to TRBJ2-2; perhaps D is TRBD1 or TRBD2 (7 bases each). The CDR3 is 16 residues long. Trimming left V 1 base short and J 6 bases short, with 16 bases between. The V gene's germline CDR1 is SGHNT and CDR2 YYREEE (reference sequence). The CDR3 DNA reads as TGTGCCAGCAGCTTGACCCGGCAGGGGGGGGCCGGGGAGCTGTTTTTT. It encodes CASSLTRQGGAGELFF.

Of note for this clonotype: The junction differs from germline at one of its ends, possibly a read error. The chain recombines TRBV12-3 or TRBV12-4 with TRBJ1-5; tentatively, D is TRBD1 (6 bases). The CDR3 covers 14 residues. CDR3 nucleotides: TGTACCAGCAGTTTCTCTCAGGGGAGACAGCCCCAGCATTTT. Translation gives CTSSFSQGRQPQHF.